Listed below are T cell receptor beta chains from one sample, sequenced in a study of T-cell memory formation after mild COVID-19. From the 5' RACE reads, TCRdb called clonotypes with MiXCR, one entry per CDR3 protein. The sample lists some 210,000 distinct CDR3 sequences, around 26% occurring once. Sequenced: PBMCs or a T cell subset sorted from them (not recorded which). The receptors come from an adult woman who had mild COVID-19 (a few samples of this study predate the infection). Cell type and time point are not known. Each CDR3 is given with its conserved first and last residue. Each record gives: CDR3 DNA, CDR3 protein, V gene, D gene, clone size, J gene, CDR3 length. A D gene is named only where the DNA matches it firmly. Clone sizes are given selectively: once, few, many, or a class where the clone is expanded.

TGCGCCAGCAGCTCGCCCGGGGGTTTCTTCTCTGGAAACACCATATATTTT | CASSSPGGFFSGNTIYF | TRBV5-1 | NA | NA | TRBJ1-3 | 17
TGTGCCAGCAGCAACGGACCCGGGACGGGCACAGACACTGAAGCTTTCTTT | CASSNGPGTGTDTEAFF | TRBV12-3/TRBV12-4 | NA | few | TRBJ1-1 | 17
TGCAGCGTTGCGGTAGCGGGAGGGCCTGATACGCAGTATTTT | CSVAVAGGPDTQYF | TRBV29-1 | TRBD2 | NA | TRBJ2-3 | 14
TGTGCCAGCAGCCAGGCCTCTAGCGGGGGGAACACCGGGGAGCTGTTTTTT | CASSQASSGGNTGELFF | TRBV3-1 | TRBD2 | few | TRBJ2-2 | 17
TGTGCCATCAGTGGACAGGGGTCCGGGGAGACCCAGTACTTC | CAISGQGSGETQYF | TRBV10-3 | TRBD1 | NA | TRBJ2-5 | 14
TGTGCCAGCAGCCCGCCGGCGGCCGAGTCATGGTCCTATAATTCACCCCTCCACTTT | CASSPPAAESWSYNSPLHF | TRBV7-9 | NA | NA | TRBJ1-6 | 19
TGTGCCAGCAGGGATGGGACAGGGGGAAACACTGAAGCTTTCTTT | CASRDGTGGNTEAFF | TRBV9 | TRBD1 | NA | TRBJ1-1 | 15
TGCAGTGCTAGAGTTTCCAGTTGGGATAATTCACCCCTCCACTTT | CSARVSSWDNSPLHF | TRBV20-1 | NA | NA | TRBJ1-6 | 15
TGTGCCAGCAGCCAAGATGCAGGGACATGGCAGTTCTTC | CASSQDAGTWQFF | TRBV3-1 | NA | few | TRBJ2-1 | 13
TGCGCCAGCAGCTTGGGCCACCTAGCGGGAGGTTACAATGAGCAGTTCTTC | CASSLGHLAGGYNEQFF | TRBV5-1 | TRBD2 | NA | TRBJ2-1 | 17
TGTGCCAGCAGCCCCCGGGACAGGGCGCGAGGGGCCAACGTCCTGACTTTC | CASSPRDRARGANVLTF | TRBV4-2 | TRBD1 | few | TRBJ2-6 | 17
TGTGCCAGCAGCCCCAGGCCAACCTCCTACGAGCAGTACTTC | CASSPRPTSYEQYF | TRBV7-6 | NA | few | TRBJ2-7 | 14
TGTGCCAGCAGCCAAGCTTTAAGGGGCGGGGAGACCCAGTACTTC | CASSQALRGGETQYF | TRBV3-1 | NA | few | TRBJ2-5 | 15
TGTGCCAGCAGCTTCCCAGGGGGCCAAAACACTGAAGCTTTCTTT | CASSFPGGQNTEAFF | TRBV7-6 | TRBD1 | many | TRBJ1-1 | 15
TGCAGTGCGTCGGAGGGGGGGCCTTCTAATTCACCCCTCCACTTT | CSASEGGPSNSPLHF | TRBV20-1 | NA | NA | TRBJ1-6 | 15
TGTGCCAGCAGCTTAGCGGCGGGGCCGCCCTCCTACGAGCAGTACTTC | CASSLAAGPPSYEQYF | TRBV7-2 | NA | many | TRBJ2-7 | 16
TGTGCCAGCAGCTTAGTGTTCGCCGGGGAGCTGTTTTTT | CASSLVFAGELFF | TRBV7-9 | NA | few | TRBJ2-2 | 13
TGTGCCAGCAGCCGCGGGCCCGTTAATCAGCCCCAGCATTTT | CASSRGPVNQPQHF | TRBV3-1 | NA | few | TRBJ1-5 | 14
TGTGCCTGGAGTCCCGGGACAGGGTATGAAAAACTGTTTTTT | CAWSPGTGYEKLFF | TRBV30 | TRBD1 | NA | TRBJ1-4 | 14
TGCAGCGTTGTTCTGGCGGGACTCTACGAGCAGTACTTC | CSVVLAGLYEQYF | TRBV29-1 | NA | NA | TRBJ2-7 | 13
TGTGCCAGCAGCCCATGGGAGGGTCAAGAGACCCAGTACTTC | CASSPWEGQETQYF | TRBV3-1 | TRBD2 | NA | TRBJ2-5 | 14
TGTGCCAGCTCACCTGCGGCCGGGCAGAACACTGAAGCTTTCTTT | CASSPAAGQNTEAFF | TRBV18 | NA | few | TRBJ1-1 | 15
TGTGCCAGCACCTCCGGGACAGGGGGACTCTCTAGCTATGGCTACACCTTC | CASTSGTGGLSSYGYTF | TRBV6-5 | TRBD1 | few | TRBJ1-2 | 17
TGTGCCAGCAGTCGTCTTGAGGCGGGAGCGGTCTATGAGCAGTTCTTC | CASSRLEAGAVYEQFF | TRBV2 | TRBD2 | NA | TRBJ2-1 | 16
TGTGCCAGCAGTGAACAGGGGAGGGGAAACTACGAGCAGTACTTC | CASSEQGRGNYEQYF | TRBV25-1 | NA | NA | TRBJ2-7 | 15
TGTGCCAGCACACTCCAGCCGACTAGCGGGAACAATGAGCAGTTCTTC | CASTLQPTSGNNEQFF | TRBV4-2 | TRBD2 | NA | TRBJ2-1 | 16
TGTGCCAGCACCAAGACAGGGGCGAACACTGAAGCTTTCTTT | CASTKTGANTEAFF | TRBV12-3/TRBV12-4 | TRBD1 | NA | TRBJ1-1 | 14
TGTGCCAGCAGGCAGAGGGACAGGGGGCTGCCAGATACGCAGTATTTT | CASRQRDRGLPDTQYF | TRBV28 | TRBD1 | NA | TRBJ2-3 | 16
TGCGCCAGCAGCTTGGACCGTCCGGGACTAGCGGGAGTCCCCTCCTACGAGCAGTACTTC | CASSLDRPGLAGVPSYEQYF | TRBV5-1 | TRBD2 | few | TRBJ2-7 | 20
TGTGCCAGCAGTTTAGTGGCAAACTATGGCTACACCTTC | CASSLVANYGYTF | TRBV12-3/TRBV12-4 | NA | many | TRBJ1-2 | 13
TGTGCCAGCAGTTCGCCCGGAGGTTTAGGGGTGGGCAATCAGCCACAGCATTTT | CASSSPGGLGVGNQPQHF | TRBV6-2/TRBV6-3 | NA | few | TRBJ1-5 | 18
TGTGCCAGCAGCCAAGGGGTAGTGGGCACTGAAGCTTTCTTT | CASSQGVVGTEAFF | TRBV3-1 | NA | once | TRBJ1-1 | 14